This T cell receptor (beta chain) was profiled in a study of blood T cell repertoires in COVID-19 (TCRdb year 2020). About the study as a whole: The collaborator samples originated in the United States, Italy and Spain and spanned the acute and convalescent phases of COVID-19. The repertoires were released in a freely available public database intended as a resource for research on the immune response to SARS-CoV-2. Where HLA class I and class II types were available, the types were taken from metadata supplied by the sample provider, not from assay-based typing. The prospective study material was composed of cDNA or gDNA derived from T cells, B-cell-depleted T cells, or PBMCs. Sample metadata almost always included a de-identified subject ID, COVID-19 status, age in years and sex. Subjects who had been exposed to COVID-19, were actively infected with it, or had recovered from it provided the deeply sampled blood TCRbeta repertoires that made up the dataset. The samples were drawn from the first 160 participants of the ongoing ImmuneRACE study and from 950 to 1,500 subjects provided by 6 global collaborators.

TCRbeta CDR3 regions were amplified from genomic DNA using the immunoSEQ Assay, a bias-controlled multiplex PCR. The original methods were these. Nucleated cell counts per sample were estimated from amplification of reference gene primers within the assay. To quantify the absolute abundance of each unique TCRbeta CDR3 rearrangement, sequence reads were collapsed and filtered. For each sample, productive Simpson clonality was calculated as the square root of Simpson's diversity index across productive rearrangements. TCRdb's version of the immuneACCESS table is confined to in-frame rearrangements and falls short of the full clone set. An unresolved V gene accounts for under half of the shortfall where checked; the remainder is of unknown origin. The V and J calls and the clone size are those of that table, but D and trimming were determined from the DNA. For this sample the table gives under 250,000 clones, of which about 82% were detected only once. The biggest ten clones account for 5.5% to 6% of the sample.

In Seattle, one collaborating source enrolled patients while the infection was active and tracked those patients longitudinally over the course of disease. The collaborating institutions used their own protocols to collect whole blood in K2EDTA tubes. For TCRbeta analysis, collaborators shipped samples as frozen whole blood, isolated PBMCs, or DNA extracted from either of those sample types. V is shortened by 4 bases, J by 2 bases, and the region joining them spans 17 bases. The CDR3 sequence holds 16 residues, the cysteine and phenylalanine included. Left in the record is the CDR3 DNA by itself, 48 bases read in frame from the first base. CDR1 and CDR2, per the germline V gene, are SGHRS and YFSETQ. This clone was seen only a few times. The clone's antigen remains unknown. There are no base qualities to consult, and no much larger clone falls within one base. The full study reports these points: The quantity of clinical and demographic metadata differed by source and by participant and was supplied without curation.

The chain employs TRBV5-1 and TRBJ2-3, with no confidently assigned D gene. This clonotype originated in a woman of 80 years or more with COVID-19, enrolled during active disease. Sequencing was done on a sample of peripheral blood. The DNA sequence reads TGCGCCAGCAGCACTGCCCCAGGCTCCCCCACAGATACGCAGTATTTT. Its protein is CASSTAPGSPTDTQYF.